Detailed here is one T cell receptor (beta chain). The data are from a study of blood T cell repertoires in COVID-19. Study-wide background: From the United States, Italy and Spain came samples of acute and convalescent COVID-19. In each case, the material was cDNA or gDNA derived from T cells, B-cell-depleted T cells, or PBMCs.

Original handling: Amplification of reference gene primers provided the estimated nucleated cell counts. Assay: immunoSEQ multiplex PCR; the TCRdb copy retains only in-frame clones and omits some. For V, J and clone size, that table is used; D and trimming come from the DNA. In the table there are approximately 65,000 clones, 60% to 85% of which are singletons. Germline CDR1 LGHDT, CDR2 YNNKEL (reference sequence). The CDR3 contains 15 residues. After removal of 4 bases from V and 10 bases from J, the junction contained 13 bases not matched to a gene. The clonotype originates from a human donor in a cohort sampled during active COVID-19. The specimen was peripheral blood. V usage is TRBV3-1 (or the pseudogene TRBV3-2) and J usage is TRBJ2-1, with 7 positions matching TRBD2. CDR3 nucleotide sequence: TGTGCCAGCAGCCCAAGCGGGGCGGGAGTAGGGGAGCAGTTCTTC. Its translation is CASSPSGAGVGEQFF.